This T cell receptor beta chain originates from a study of sequential checkpoint blockade in melanoma. Study in general: Maintenance nivolumab came after either treatment sequence.

Per germline, CDR1 LNHNV and CDR2 YYDKDF (reference sequence). V lost 2 bases and J lost 0, with 20 bases in between. This CDR3 contains 19 residues. Using immunoSEQ multiplex PCR, the repertoire was profiled, and TCRdb retains in-frame clones only, with some absent. The sample lists approximately 26,000 clones, roughly four fifths seen once, with roughly 22% in the top ten. Described treatment: randomized to nivolumab then ipilimumab (arm A) or the reverse (arm B). Sorted cells were live CD3+CD8+, lacking CD19 and CD56, from PBMCs. The receptor was derived from a human donor with melanoma. The chain combines TRBV15 with TRBJ2-1; TRBD2 might be the D (6 bases). The specimen was CD8+ T cells sorted from blood (inferred from file names), collected from a patient given nivolumab and ipilimumab in sequence. The CDR3 loop reads CATSRHMSLEGGSYNEQFF. CDR3 nucleotide sequence: TGTGCCACCAGCAGACATATGTCCCTAGAGGGAGGCTCCTACAATGAGCAGTTCTTC.